This is a list of T cell receptor beta chains from one sample in a study of persistence of HIV-infected CD4 T cells. Produced via immunoSEQ multiplex PCR; TCRdb's table is partial and in-frame only. The sample yields some 48,000 clones, about four fifths seen once. No cognate antigen is known for these TCRs. Sequencing used CD4+ T cells sorted from PBMCs after approximately 19-hour stimulation, obtained from a patient who received antiretroviral therapy. The receptors derive from an adult man with HIV who was CMV-seropositive. CDR3s include the opening cysteine and the closing phenylalanine or tryptophan.

V gene	CDR3 protein
TRBV5-4	CASSLVGGNTGELFF
TRBV28	CASSNGQGNQPQHF
TRBV7-9	CASSLEARTEAFF
TRBV6-1	CASKVLAGSDTQYF
TRBV24-1	CATTSGLATDTQYF
TRBV11-3	CASSQDGGGSETQYF
TRBV19	CASTPFAGQPGLVMFF
TRBV1	CTSSQVSSGGPNTGELFF
TRBV15	CATSRPGQPVGQPQHF
TRBV12-3/TRBV12-4	CASSPGLYYGYTF
TRBV27	CASSLSWGRWNGYTF
TRBV2	CASSGRGREKLFF
TRBV29-1	CSASLQSHTEAFF
TRBV11-2	CASSFKGQVFGYTF
TRBV6-5	CASKGSQGRTGELFF
TRBV11-3	CASSLQAYNEQFF
TRBV5-1	CASSPYRGDNWYGYTF
TRBV4-3	CASSQEISRGTDLHYGYTF
TRBV5-1	CASSPTPSYEQYF
TRBV19	CASSKGPTFGYGYTF
TRBV6-5	CASTRRSPDEQFF
TRBV28	CASSSRTGWNTEAFF
TRBV2	CATLETGLHEQYF
TRBV13	CASSLNRRTGSNEQYF
TRBV3-1/TRBV3-2	CASSPLDFYNEQFF
TRBV15	CATSRGTGGNTEAFF
TRBV11-1	CASSSPGGTNFYEQYF
TRBV4-1	CASSSPGTGGEKLFF